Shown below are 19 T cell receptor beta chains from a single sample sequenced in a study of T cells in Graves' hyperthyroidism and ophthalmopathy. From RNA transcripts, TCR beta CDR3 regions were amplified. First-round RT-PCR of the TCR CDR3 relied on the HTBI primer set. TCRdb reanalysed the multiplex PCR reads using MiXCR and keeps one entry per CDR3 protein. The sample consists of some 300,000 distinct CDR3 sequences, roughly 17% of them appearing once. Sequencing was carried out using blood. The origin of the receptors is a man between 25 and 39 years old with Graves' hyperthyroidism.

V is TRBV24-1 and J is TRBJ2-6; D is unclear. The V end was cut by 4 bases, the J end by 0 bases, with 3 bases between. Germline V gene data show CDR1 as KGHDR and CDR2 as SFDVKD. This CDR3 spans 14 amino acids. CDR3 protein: CATSENSGANVLTF. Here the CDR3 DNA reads TGTGCCACCAGTGAAAACTCTGGGGCCAACGTCCTGACTTTC.

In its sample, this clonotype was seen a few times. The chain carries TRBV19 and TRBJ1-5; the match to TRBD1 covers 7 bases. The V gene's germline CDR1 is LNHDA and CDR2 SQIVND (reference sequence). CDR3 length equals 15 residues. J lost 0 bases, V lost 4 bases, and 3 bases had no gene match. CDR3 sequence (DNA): TGTGCCAGTAGTAAGACAGGGTATAGCAATCAGCCCCAGCATTTT. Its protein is CASSKTGYSNQPQHF.

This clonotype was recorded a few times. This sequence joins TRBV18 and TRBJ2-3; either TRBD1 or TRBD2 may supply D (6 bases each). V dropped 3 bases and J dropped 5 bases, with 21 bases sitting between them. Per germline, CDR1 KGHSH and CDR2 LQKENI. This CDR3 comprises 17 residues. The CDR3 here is CASSPRGPGTTGDTQYF. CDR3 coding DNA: TGTGCCAGCTCACCCCGGGGGCCAGGGACGACCGGAGATACGCAGTATTTT.

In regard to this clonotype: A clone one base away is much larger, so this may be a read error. The CDR3 sequence is CASSLPGTGSYEQYF. The CDR3 nucleotides are TGTGCCAGCAGTTTACCGGGTACCGGTTCCTACGAGCAGTACTTC. The chain has TRBV28 and TRBJ2-7; D is unresolved. Trimming left V 2 bases short and J 1 base short, with 12 bases between. The germline gives CDR1 MDHEN, CDR2 SYDVKM. This CDR3 has 15 amino acids.

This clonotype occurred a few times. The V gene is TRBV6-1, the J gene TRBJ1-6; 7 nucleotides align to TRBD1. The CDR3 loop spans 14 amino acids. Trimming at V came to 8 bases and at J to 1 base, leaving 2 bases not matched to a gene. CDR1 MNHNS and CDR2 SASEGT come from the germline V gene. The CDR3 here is CASSGGSYNSPLHF. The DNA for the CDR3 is TGTGCCAGCTCAGGGGGGTCCTATAATTCACCCCTCCACTTT.

As DNA, the CDR3 is TGTGCCAGCAGCGCCGGGACACCCCTACCCGAGCAGTACTTC. Translating gives CASSAGTPLPEQYF. The rearrangement links TRBV9 to TRBJ2-7, with D maybe TRBD1 (6 bases). V was trimmed by 3 bases and J by 6 bases, leaving 16 bases between them. The CDR3 is 14 residues long. The germline V gene has CDR1 SGDLS and CDR2 YYNGEE.

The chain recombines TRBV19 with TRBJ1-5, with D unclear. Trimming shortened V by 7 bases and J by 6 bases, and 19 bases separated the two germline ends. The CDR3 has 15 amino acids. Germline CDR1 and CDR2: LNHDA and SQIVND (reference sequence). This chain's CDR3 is CASTLTAGTGQPQHF. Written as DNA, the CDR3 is TGTGCCAGTACACTTACCGCCGGTACGGGTCAGCCCCAGCATTTT.

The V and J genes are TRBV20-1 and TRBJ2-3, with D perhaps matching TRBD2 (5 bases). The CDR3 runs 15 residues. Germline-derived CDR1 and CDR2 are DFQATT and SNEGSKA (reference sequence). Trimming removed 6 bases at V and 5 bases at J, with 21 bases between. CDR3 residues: CSAREYHAGIDTQYF. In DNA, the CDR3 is TGCAGTGCCCGGGAATATCATGCTGGGATAGATACGCAGTATTTT.

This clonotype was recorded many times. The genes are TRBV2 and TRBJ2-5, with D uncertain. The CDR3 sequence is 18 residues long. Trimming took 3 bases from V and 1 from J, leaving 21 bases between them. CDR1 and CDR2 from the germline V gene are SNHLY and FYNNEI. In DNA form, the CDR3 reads TGTGCCAGCAGTGAGATGGTTCCTACTCTCGGATCCCAAGAGACCCAGTACTTC. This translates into CASSEMVPTLGSQETQYF.

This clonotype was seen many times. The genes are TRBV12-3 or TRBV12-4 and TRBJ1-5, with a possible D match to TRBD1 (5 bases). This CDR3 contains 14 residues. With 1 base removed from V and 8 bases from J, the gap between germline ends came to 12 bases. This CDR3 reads CASSLEGPSEPQHF. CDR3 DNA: TGTGCCAGCAGTTTAGAGGGACCAAGCGAGCCCCAGCATTTT.

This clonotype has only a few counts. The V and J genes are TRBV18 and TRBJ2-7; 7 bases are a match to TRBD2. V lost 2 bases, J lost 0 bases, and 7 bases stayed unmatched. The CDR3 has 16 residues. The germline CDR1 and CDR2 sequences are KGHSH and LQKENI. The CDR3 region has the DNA TGTGCCAGCTCACCATGGGGCGGGAGCAGCTCCTACGAGCAGTACTTC. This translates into CASSPWGGSSSYEQYF. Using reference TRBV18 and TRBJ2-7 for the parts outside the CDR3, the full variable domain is NAGVMQNPRHLVRRRGQEARLRCSPMKGHSHVYWYRQLPEEGLKFMVYLQKENIIDESGMPKERFSAEFPKEGPSILRIQQVVRGDSAAYFCASSPWGGSSSYEQYFGPGTRLTVT.

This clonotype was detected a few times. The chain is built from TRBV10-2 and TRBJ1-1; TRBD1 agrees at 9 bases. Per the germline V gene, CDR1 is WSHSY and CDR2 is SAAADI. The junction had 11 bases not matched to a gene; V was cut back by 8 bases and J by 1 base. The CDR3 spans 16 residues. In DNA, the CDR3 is TGCGCCAGCCGAGCACCGGGACAGGGTGAGAACACTGAAGCTTTCTTT. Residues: CASRAPGQGENTEAFF.

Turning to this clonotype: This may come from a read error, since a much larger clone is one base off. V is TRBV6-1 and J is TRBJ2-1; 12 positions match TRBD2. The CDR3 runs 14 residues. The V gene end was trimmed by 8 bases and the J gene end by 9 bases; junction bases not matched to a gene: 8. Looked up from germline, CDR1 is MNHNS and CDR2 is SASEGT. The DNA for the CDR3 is TGTGCCAGCCCCAGGACTAGCGGGAACCCTGAGCAGTTCTTC. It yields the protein CASPRTSGNPEQFF.

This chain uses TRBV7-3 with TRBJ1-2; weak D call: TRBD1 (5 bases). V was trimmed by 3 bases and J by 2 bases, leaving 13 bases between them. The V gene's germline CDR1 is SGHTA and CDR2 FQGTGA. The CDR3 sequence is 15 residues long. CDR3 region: CASSFDVRVNYGYTF. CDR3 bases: TGTGCCAGCAGCTTCGACGTCAGGGTCAACTATGGCTACACCTTC.

The CDR3 DNA sequence: TGTGCCAGCAGTTACTCGATTCAGAGAGAACAAGCGAATCAGCCCCAGCATTTT. Its protein product is CASSYSIQREQANQPQHF. V usage is TRBV6-5 and J usage is TRBJ1-5; D not resolved. The CDR3 spans 18 residues. Trimming pared 0 bases from V and 4 bases from J, leaving 19 bases between. CDR1 and CDR2 from the germline V gene are MNHEY and SVGAGI.

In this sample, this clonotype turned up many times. This CDR3 is CASSFGGLNTEAFF. Here the CDR3 DNA reads TGTGCCAGCAGCTTTGGGGGGCTGAACACTGAAGCTTTCTTT. The chain links TRBV13 to TRBJ1-1; weak D call: TRBD1 (6 bases). The CDR3 is made up of 14 amino acids. Trimming cost V 3 bases and J 0 bases, with 8 bases left between them. CDR1 and CDR2 (germline): PRHDT, FYEKMQ (reference sequence).

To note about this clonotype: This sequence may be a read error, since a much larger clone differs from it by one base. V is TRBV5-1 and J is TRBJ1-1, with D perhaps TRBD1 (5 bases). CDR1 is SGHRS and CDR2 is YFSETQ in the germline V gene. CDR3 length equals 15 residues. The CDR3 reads CASSNSGTTNSEAFF. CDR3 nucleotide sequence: TGCGCCAGCAGCAACTCCGGGACGACGAACTCTGAAGCTTTCTTT.

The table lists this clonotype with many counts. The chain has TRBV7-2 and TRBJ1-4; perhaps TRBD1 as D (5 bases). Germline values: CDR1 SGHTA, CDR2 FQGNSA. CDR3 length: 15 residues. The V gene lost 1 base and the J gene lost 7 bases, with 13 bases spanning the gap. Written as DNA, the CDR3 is TGTGCCAGCAGCTTAGGAGGGGTGGGAGGTGAAAAACTGTTTTTT. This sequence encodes CASSLGGVGGEKLFF.

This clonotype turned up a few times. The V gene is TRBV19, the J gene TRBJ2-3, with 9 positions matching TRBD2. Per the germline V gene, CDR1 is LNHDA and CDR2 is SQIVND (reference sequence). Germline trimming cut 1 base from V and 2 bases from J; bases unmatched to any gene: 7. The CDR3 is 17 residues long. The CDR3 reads CASSIVGSGRITDTQYF. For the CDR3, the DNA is TGTGCCAGTAGTATAGTGGGTAGCGGGAGAATCACAGATACGCAGTATTTT.